The text below deals with one T cell receptor beta chain. Its antigen remains unidentified. Other DNA sequences within the sample encode an identical CDR3. This specimen comes from a study of cytomegalovirus exposure and HLA in healthy donors. Overall study results and limits: Analysis was carried out at a later point, and it linked a missense DCLRE1C variant to TCR beta V- and J-gene trimming.

60 Vbeta and 13 Jbeta primers were used in PCR. TCRdb's table, derived via immunoSEQ multiplex PCR, lists solely in-frame clones and lacks some. Here the sample spans about 170,000 clones, 85% being singletons. The sequencing input was PBMCs. This clonotype was sampled from a boy between 2 and 10 years old in good health and CMV-seronegative.

The CDR3 sequence is CASGGYRTGGEKEKEKLFF. The CDR3, as DNA: TGTGCCAGCGGTGGATACCGGACAGGGGGCGAGAAGGAGAAGGAAAAACTGTTTTTT. This chain joins TRBV6-1 and TRBJ1-4, with 11 bases aligning to TRBD1. V trimming: 8 bases; J trimming: 8 bases; junction bases outside the gene matches: 22. The germline gives CDR1 MNHNS, CDR2 SASEGT. The CDR3 is 19 amino acids.